This TCR beta chain was documented in a study of blood T cell repertoires in COVID-19. Study at large: Whether acute or convalescent, the COVID-19 samples came from the United States, Italy and Spain. Sample material is recorded as cDNA or gDNA derived from T cells, B-cell-depleted T cells, or PBMCs.

J was trimmed by 5 bases and V by 4 bases; bases with no gene match: 10. Germline CDR1 LGHDT, CDR2 YNNKEL (reference sequence). The CDR3 consists of 15 residues. Authors' methods: Estimation of nucleated cell counts was performed using reference gene primer amplification. Produced via immunoSEQ multiplex PCR; TCRdb's table is partial and in-frame only. D and trimming come from the DNA, and the V and J calls and clone size come from that table. The data hold over 40,000 clones, with about 90% observed a single time. Input material: peripheral blood. This sequence originates from a man aged 65 to 85 with active COVID-19. The chain has TRBV3-1 (or the pseudogene TRBV3-2) and TRBJ2-7; 8 bases map to TRBD1. In DNA, the CDR3 is TGTGCCAGCAGCCCTCGGACAGGGCTGGGGAACGAGCAGTACTTC. Its translation is CASSPRTGLGNEQYF.